Each of the 29 T cell receptor beta chains below was sequenced from the same sample in a study of blood T cell repertoires in COVID-19. Clones were sequenced by immunoSEQ multiplex PCR, and TCRdb holds only the in-frame ones, with some missing. The sample holds 90,000 to 110,000 clones; over 75% are singletons and the top ten take around 4.1%. The sample was peripheral blood. These receptors all stem from a man aged 50 to 60 with acute or convalescent COVID-19.

The chain links TRBV11-2 to TRBJ1-2; D is ambiguous. This CDR3 region has 14 residues. V shed 3 bases and J shed 5 bases, with 13 bases lying between them. CDR1 and CDR2 from the germline V gene are SGHAT and FQNNGV. The CDR3 spells CASSFEAWSYGYTF. The CDR3 nucleotides are TGTGCCAGCAGCTTTGAGGCCTGGTCTTATGGCTACACCTTC.

This clone was seen only a few times. J is TRBJ2-5 and V is TRBV5-1, with 11 positions matching TRBD2. Germline CDR1 is SGHRS and CDR2 is YFSETQ. This CDR3 is 18 amino acids long. J gave up 7 bases and V 4 bases, and 18 bases lay outside the gene matches. CDR3 in amino acids: CASSPRATSGAPPGTQYF. CDR3 bases: TGCGCCAGCAGCCCCCGGGCGACTAGCGGGGCCCCCCCAGGGACCCAGTACTTC.

The gene calls are TRBV18 and TRBJ2-7; 9 bases agree with TRBD1. The CDR3 has 16 residues. Germline V CDR1 and CDR2: KGHSH, LQKENI. After removal of 3 bases from V and 6 bases from J, the junction contained 12 bases not matched to a gene. The CDR3 here is CASSPGLGTGLFEQYF. CDR3 coding DNA: TGTGCCAGCTCACCCGGTTTGGGGACAGGGCTTTTCGAGCAGTACTTC.

The chain recombines TRBV7-6 with TRBJ2-3, with TRBD2 matching 9 bases. Germline V lookup: CDR1 SGHVS, CDR2 FNYEAQ. V lost 5 bases to trimming and J lost 9 bases; unmatched junction nucleotides: 15. The CDR3 has 16 amino acids. Written as DNA, the CDR3 is TGTGCCAGCAGCCCCTACGAGCGGGAGGACCTCATGACGCAGTATTTT. This sequence encodes CASSPYEREDLMTQYF. The full variable domain, completed using reference TRBV7-6 and TRBJ2-3, is GAGVSQSPRYKVTKRGQDVALRCDPISGHVSLYWYRQALGQGPEFLTYFNYEAQQDKSGLPNDRFSAERPEGSISTLTIQRTEQRDSAMYRCASSPYEREDLMTQYFGPGTRLTVL.

The CDR3 loop reads CASSFSLAGAGNEQFF. The CDR3 DNA reads TGTGCCAGCAGCTTTTCCCTAGCGGGAGCTGGGAATGAGCAGTTCTTC. This rearrangement joins TRBV7-9 to TRBJ2-1; 10 bases match TRBD2. CDR3 size: 16 residues. V gave up 3 bases and J gave up 7 bases; unmatched junction bases: 9. Germline lookup yields CDR1 SEHNR and CDR2 FQNEAQ (reference sequence).

The genes are TRBV5-7 and TRBJ2-3; D ambiguous. TRBV5-7 is sorted into the ORF group, with uncertain function. The germline V and J ends were trimmed by 5 bases and 3 bases, with 7 bases remaining between them. The CDR3 spans 12 residues. The CDR3 DNA reads TGTGCCAGCAGACTGCCAACAGATACGCAGTATTTT. It encodes CASRLPTDTQYF.

The chain carries TRBV11-2 and TRBJ2-1; 7 bases map to TRBD2. The CDR3 contains 16 residues. In germline, CDR1 is SGHAT, CDR2 FQNNGV. V lost 4 bases, J lost 6 bases, and 12 bases stayed unmatched. The CDR3: CASSSQRGSLINEQFF. Here the CDR3 DNA reads TGTGCCAGCAGCTCGCAGCGGGGCAGCCTAATCAATGAGCAGTTCTTC.

This chain joins TRBV2 and TRBJ1-2, with 11 bases that match TRBD1. This CDR3 has 16 residues. The germline gives CDR1 SNHLY, CDR2 FYNNEI. V lost 7 bases to trimming and J lost 0 bases; unmatched junction nucleotides: 7. The CDR3 region has the DNA TGTGCCAGCATGGGGGACAGGGGGACGGCTAACTATGGCTACACCTTC. Amino acid sequence: CASMGDRGTANYGYTF.

The V call is TRBV4-1, the J call TRBJ2-7; unclear D gene. V was cut by 1 base and J by 6 bases, with 19 bases left in between. Germline lookup yields CDR1 MGHRA and CDR2 YSYEKL. The CDR3 sequence is 16 residues long. CDR3 nucleotide sequence: TGCGCCAGCAGCCAAGGCCTAGTTTCCCTTAGCTCCGAGCAGTACTTC. Protein product: CASSQGLVSLSSEQYF.

This chain links TRBV9 with TRBJ2-1; tentative D call: TRBD2 (6 bases). Trimming took 3 bases from V and 5 from J, leaving 18 bases between them. Germline CDR1 is SGDLS and CDR2 is YYNGEE. The CDR3 is made up of 16 amino acids. In DNA, the CDR3 is TGTGCCAGCAGCGATTCGGGACTCCCGCCCCACAATGAGCAGTTCTTC. Residues: CASSDSGLPPHNEQFF.

CDR3 DNA: TGTGCCACCAGTGGAGGGTCAGGACAAGAGACCCAGTACTTC. Encoded protein: CATSGGSGQETQYF. The chain carries TRBV24-1 and TRBJ2-5; TRBD2 is a possible D gene (5 bases). This CDR3 contains 14 residues. CDR1 and CDR2 from the germline V gene are KGHDR and SFDVKD. The V gene lost 5 bases and the J gene lost 2 bases, with 11 bases spanning the gap.

This sequence joins TRBV5-1 and TRBJ1-2, with D maybe TRBD1 (5 bases). This CDR3 is 12 amino acids long. V lost 3 bases and J 6 bases, leaving 9 bases between the germline ends. CDR1 is SGHRS and CDR2 is YFSETQ in the germline V gene. CDR3 DNA: TGCGCCAGCAGCTCAGGGATTGATGGCTACACCTTC. Translated, it gives CASSSGIDGYTF.

This chain joins TRBV5-1 and TRBJ1-4, with 7 positions matching TRBD1. CDR1 and CDR2 from the germline V gene are SGHRS and YFSETQ. The CDR3 is made up of 15 amino acids. V was clipped by 4 bases and J by 8 bases; unmatched bases: 11. The CDR3 loop is CASSNGQVGREKLFF. CDR3 DNA sequence: TGCGCCAGCAGCAACGGACAGGTGGGGAGAGAAAAACTGTTTTTT.

This sequence joins TRBV6-6 and TRBJ2-5; TRBD1 agrees at 12 bases. The CDR3 has 15 amino acids. In germline, CDR1 is MNHNY, CDR2 SVGAGI (reference sequence). Germline trimming cut 9 bases from V and 7 bases from J; bases unmatched to any gene: 12. This CDR3 reads CASLLRDRGRVTQYF. CDR3 in DNA: TGTGCCAGTCTCCTCCGGGACAGGGGGCGGGTGACCCAGTACTTC.

V usage is TRBV7-9 and J usage is TRBJ1-1, with 9 bases fitting TRBD1. The CDR3 has 13 amino acids. In germline, CDR1 is SEHNR, CDR2 FQNEAQ (reference sequence). Trimming cost V 7 bases and J 4 bases; bases outside gene matches: 4. The chain's CDR3 is CASTGTGLTEAFF. The CDR3 DNA reads as TGTGCCAGCACAGGGACAGGGCTCACTGAAGCTTTCTTT.

The chain uses TRBV19 and TRBJ1-1, with D perhaps TRBD1 (5 bases). Germline CDR1 LNHDA, CDR2 SQIVND (reference sequence). The CDR3 is 13 amino acids. The V and J ends lost 7 bases and 2 bases respectively, with 11 bases between them. The CDR3 protein is CASNIRANTEAFF. CDR3 bases: TGTGCCAGTAACATCAGGGCCAACACTGAAGCTTTCTTT.

The genes are TRBV18 and TRBJ2-2; 12 nucleotides line up with TRBD2. This CDR3 is 15 amino acids long. The trim removed 3 bases at V and 6 bases at J, leaving 2 bases unmatched. Germline V lookup: CDR1 KGHSH, CDR2 LQKENI. In nucleotides, the CDR3 is TGTGCCAGCTCACCGAGACTAGCGGGGGCCGGGGAGCTGTTTTTT. Encoded protein: CASSPRLAGAGELFF.

The table lists this clone with a count of one. The V gene is TRBV10-3, the J gene TRBJ1-1; D gene uncertain. This CDR3 is built from 15 residues. V lost 2 bases and J 5 bases, leaving 15 bases between the germline ends. The germline V gene encodes CDR1 ENHRY and CDR2 SYGVKD. The CDR3 spells CAISEEARWETEAFF. Here the CDR3 DNA reads TGTGCCATCAGTGAGGAGGCCAGGTGGGAGACTGAAGCTTTCTTT.

The gene calls are TRBV6-5 and TRBJ1-1, with TRBD1 as a possible D gene (5 bases). The V end lost 6 bases, the J end lost 7 bases, and 9 bases lay between the germline ends. CDR3 size: 11 residues. Germline loops: CDR1 MNHEY, CDR2 SVGAGI. The CDR3, as DNA: TGTGCCAGCAGCCACAGGAATGAAGCTTTCTTT. It encodes CASSHRNEAFF.

This clone was recorded a few times. This chain links TRBV3-1 (or the pseudogene TRBV3-2) with TRBJ2-7; no clear D gene. CDR1 is LGHDT and CDR2 is YNNKEL in the germline V gene (reference sequence). The CDR3 runs 13 residues. The ends were cut back, 1 base at V and 2 bases at J, with 6 bases in the middle. The CDR3, as DNA: TGTGCCAGCAGCCAAGGTCTACCCTACGAGCAGTACTTC. It encodes CASSQGLPYEQYF.

The chain joins TRBV7-9 to TRBJ2-6; possible D gene TRBD1, 5 bases. The CDR3 is 18 residues long. V was pared by 3 bases and J by 0 bases, with 15 bases between. Germline CDR1 is SEHNR and CDR2 is FQNEAQ (reference sequence). The CDR3 sequence: CASSFLTGAPSGANVLTF. In DNA form, the CDR3 reads TGTGCCAGCAGCTTTCTTACAGGTGCCCCCTCTGGGGCCAACGTCCTGACTTTC.

This clone has only a few counts. This rearrangement joins TRBV24-1 to TRBJ1-2, with 7 bases fitting TRBD1. The V and J ends lost 3 bases and 4 bases, in that order; junction bases with no gene match: 4. Germline lookup yields CDR1 KGHDR and CDR2 SFDVKD. This CDR3 has 14 amino acids. CDR3: CATSDGGQIYGYTF. DNA for the CDR3: TGTGCCACCAGTGATGGGGGACAGATCTATGGCTACACCTTC.

The genes are TRBV5-1 and TRBJ1-5; D not resolved. V was trimmed by 0 bases and J by 0 bases, leaving 7 bases between them. Germline assignment: CDR1 SGHRS and CDR2 YFSETQ. CDR3 size: 15 residues. The CDR3 nucleotides are TGCGCCAGCAGCTTGGACGCGTATAGCAATCAGCCCCAGCATTTT. Its translation: CASSLDAYSNQPQHF.

The chain combines TRBV6-1 with TRBJ1-5; 7 positions agree with TRBD1. This CDR3 has 13 amino acids. CDR1 is MNHNS and CDR2 is SASEGT in the germline V gene. V shed 3 bases and J 7 bases; nucleotides not matched to a gene: 3. The CDR3 here is CASSDRGNQPQHF. DNA of the CDR3: TGTGCCAGCAGTGACAGGGGGAACCAGCCCCAGCATTTT.

The J gene is TRBJ2-1, the V gene TRBV19, with 7 bases lining up with TRBD2. Germline trimming cut 2 bases from V and 3 bases from J; bases unmatched to any gene: 4. CDR1 is LNHDA and CDR2 is SQIVND in the germline V gene (reference sequence). There are 15 residues in the CDR3. The CDR3 loop reads CASSIPSGVYNEQFF. CDR3 nucleotide sequence: TGTGCCAGTAGTATACCCAGCGGGGTCTACAATGAGCAGTTCTTC.

The rearrangement joins TRBV7-3 to TRBJ1-2; 10 bases map to TRBD1. V lost 11 bases and J lost 8; bases outside the gene matches: 5. The CDR3 has 11 amino acids. Germline assignment: CDR1 SGHTA and CDR2 FQGTGA. CDR3 sequence (DNA): TGTGCCTCAGGACAGGGGGGCGGCTACACCTTC. It yields the protein CASGQGGGYTF.

The chain has TRBV3-1 (or the pseudogene TRBV3-2) and TRBJ1-2, with D perhaps matching TRBD1 (5 bases). CDR3 length: 15 amino acids. CDR1 is LGHDT and CDR2 is YNNKEL in the germline V gene (reference sequence). The V end was cut by 2 bases, the J end by 10 bases, with 20 bases between. CDR3 amino acids: CASSQIRVGGATYTF. Here the CDR3 DNA reads TGTGCCAGCAGCCAAATTCGAGTAGGTGGGGCCACCTACACCTTC.

V usage is TRBV7-8 and J usage is TRBJ1-5; weak D call: TRBD1 (6 bases). V was pared by 3 bases and J by 4 bases, with 13 bases between. The germline V gene has CDR1 SGHVS and CDR2 FQNEAQ. CDR3 length: 15 amino acids. CDR3 protein: CASSLEQGGNQPQHF. CDR3 DNA sequence: TGTGCCAGCAGCTTGGAACAGGGTGGAAATCAGCCCCAGCATTTT.

V gene TRBV28 combines with J gene TRBJ1-6, with unresolved D. CDR1 is MDHEN and CDR2 is SYDVKM in the germline V gene. The CDR3 runs 15 residues. V gave up 6 bases and J gave up 0 bases, with 9 bases separating them. The CDR3 bases are TGTGCCAGCAGCGGAGCCAGCTCCTATAATTCACCCCTCCACTTT. It codes for CASSGASSYNSPLHF.